This T cell receptor beta chain was profiled in a study of blood T cells in healthy people across ages. Findings and caveats of the study: Comparison with aged donors showed that long-lived donors had more naive CD4+ cells and higher diversity.

Comments on this clonotype: What it binds is unknown.

Trimming took 0 bases from V and 2 from J, leaving 8 bases between them. Germline V gene lookup returns CDR1 SGHAT and CDR2 FQNNGV. This CDR3 has 14 amino acids. Drawing of peripheral blood yielded 7.5 to 10 milliliters from each donor. Next came a second PCR, run for about 6 to 11 cycles, which used a sample-barcoded 5' primer along with a J-beta primer mix. Each of the samples gave a minimum of 3 million paired-end reads that contained CDR3. One entry per CDR3 protein, called by TCRdb with MiXCR from the 5' RACE reads. The profile shows over a million distinct CDR3 sequences, 59% of them singletons.

Sequenced material: blood. This receptor was identified in a young man in good health. The chain employs TRBV11-2 and TRBJ2-7; D may be TRBD2 (5 bases). CDR3 in amino acids: CASSLEDYTYEQYF. The CDR3 DNA sequence: TGTGCCAGCAGCTTAGAAGACTACACCTACGAGCAGTACTTC.